Shown below are 20 T cell receptor beta chains from a single sample sequenced in a study of response to subunit inactivated influenza vaccine. One entry per CDR3 protein results from TCRdb running MiXCR on the RT-PCR reads. The data contain hundreds of thousands of distinct CDR3 sequences, around 16% of them singletons. The sample was PBMCs from blood, taken 11 to 12 days after vaccination. Receptors originate from a middle-aged man who received an inactivated influenza vaccine.

The sample holds many counts of this clonotype. Germline is not matched at one junction end, which may reflect a read error. The J gene is TRBJ2-3, the V gene TRBV5-1, with 8 bases fitting TRBD2. The CDR3 loop spans 15 amino acids. CDR1 SGHRS and CDR2 YFSETQ come from the germline V gene. DNA for the CDR3: TGTGCCAGCAGCTTGAGCGGGGGTAGCACAGATACGCAGTATTTT. Amino acids: CASSLSGGSTDTQYF.

This clonotype has only a few counts. The chain is built from TRBV5-1 and TRBJ2-7; 8 bases align to TRBD1. There are 14 residues in the CDR3. Germline CDR1 is SGHRS and CDR2 is YFSETQ. V lost 4 bases, J lost 2 bases, and 5 bases stayed unmatched. CDR3 region: CASSVPGQAYEQYF. In DNA, the CDR3 is TGCGCCAGCAGCGTACCGGGACAGGCCTACGAGCAGTACTTC.

The table lists this clonotype with a few counts. For the CDR3, the DNA is TGTGCCAGCAGCTTGGGACTATACCAAGAGACCCAGTACTTC. Its protein is CASSLGLYQETQYF. The rearrangement joins TRBV7-2 to TRBJ2-5; 7 nucleotides align to TRBD2. Germline V gene sequence: CDR1 SGHTA, CDR2 FQGNSA. This CDR3 comprises 14 residues. Trimming at V came to 3 bases and at J to 0 bases, leaving 1 base not matched to a gene.

This clonotype was recorded a few times. The chain couples TRBV29-1 to TRBJ2-2; D ambiguous. The germline V gene has CDR1 SQVTM and CDR2 ANQGSEA. The CDR3 has 14 residues. Trimming stripped 5 bases from V and 0 bases from J, with 10 bases between. The CDR3 loop is CSVLGLPNTGELFF. The CDR3 DNA sequence: TGCAGCGTTCTAGGCCTGCCGAACACCGGGGAGCTGTTTTTT.

This clonotype has more than one count but fewer than ten. V usage is TRBV6-5 and J usage is TRBJ2-1, with D unresolved. CDR1 MNHEY and CDR2 SVGAGI come from the germline V gene. V lost 4 bases and J lost 8, with 15 bases in between. The CDR3 has 14 amino acids. CDR3 sequence reads: CASSSLSWRHEQFF. CDR3 sequence (DNA): TGTGCCAGCAGTTCTTTATCGTGGCGCCATGAGCAGTTCTTC.

This clonotype has just a few counts. CDR3 DNA: TGTGCCAGCGGCCGGGGGGGCACTGAAGCTTTCTTT. Translation: CASGRGGTEAFF. V usage is TRBV12-3 or TRBV12-4 and J usage is TRBJ1-1, with TRBD1 as a possible D gene (5 bases). This CDR3 has 12 amino acids. V lost 8 bases and J 4 bases, leaving 11 bases between the germline ends.

Points on this clonotype: One junction end does not reproduce the germline sequence, and a read error may be involved. The chain carries TRBV20-1 and TRBJ1-1; maybe TRBD1 (6 bases). The CDR3 totals 15 residues. Germline assignment: CDR1 DFQATT and CDR2 SNEGSKA (reference sequence). The CDR3 here is CSAREPGHRDTEAFF. The CDR3 DNA is TGCAGTGCTAGAGAACCGGGACATAGGGACACTGAAGCCTTCTTT.

This clonotype was detected many times. The V call is TRBV5-6, the J call TRBJ2-7, with 7 bases identical to TRBD1. The CDR3 contains 14 residues. Germline V gene sequence: CDR1 SGHDT, CDR2 YYEEEE. With V trimmed by 6 bases and J by 2 bases, 8 bases remained unmatched. In DNA, the CDR3 is TGTGCCAGCAACAGAATTACAGGGGCCTACGAGCAGTACTTC. Residues: CASNRITGAYEQYF.

The rearrangement uses TRBV12-3 or TRBV12-4 and TRBJ2-4; 10 positions agree with TRBD1. The CDR3 length is 14 residues. Germline trimming cut 5 bases from V and 6 bases from J; bases unmatched to any gene: 4. CDR3 protein: CASSPRTGGNIQYF. The CDR3 bases are TGTGCCAGCAGTCCTAGGACAGGGGGAAACATTCAGTACTTC.

The rearrangement links TRBV6-2 or TRBV6-3 to TRBJ2-7, with 7 positions matching TRBD1. V lost 2 bases, J lost 2 bases, and 3 bases stayed unmatched. The CDR3 totals 14 residues. Germline V gives CDR1 MNHEY, CDR2 SVGEGT. DNA of the CDR3: TGTGCCAGCAGTTACAGGGGGCCTCCCTACGAGCAGTACTTC. Translated, it gives CASSYRGPPYEQYF.

The rearrangement links TRBV15 to TRBJ2-7, with TRBD2 matching 7 bases. Germline-derived CDR1 and CDR2 are LNHNV and YYDKDF (reference sequence). The CDR3 has 14 amino acids. Losses at the gene ends were 1 base for V and 3 bases for J; bases not matched to a gene: 3. The CDR3 loop is CATSRVGGGYEQYF. DNA of the CDR3: TGTGCCACCAGCAGAGTGGGGGGGGGCTACGAGCAGTACTTC.

V gene TRBV14 combines with J gene TRBJ2-6; 8 bases match TRBD2. Trimming cost V 2 bases and J 5 bases; bases outside gene matches: 8. CDR1 is SGHDN, CDR2 FVKESK, per germline. This CDR3 is built from 17 residues. CDR3: CASSQSLAGPRANVLTF. The CDR3 DNA follows: TGTGCCAGCAGCCAAAGTCTAGCGGGTCCTAGGGCCAACGTCCTGACTTTC. Together with reference TRBV14 and TRBJ2-6, the CDR3 gives the full variable domain: EAGVTQFPSHSVIEKGQTVTLRCDPISGHDNLYWYRRVMGKEIKFLLHFVKESKQDESGMPNNRFLAERTGGTYSTLKVQPAELEDSGVYFCASSQSLAGPRANVLTFGAGSRLTVL.

The chain couples TRBV4-1 to TRBJ2-7; D ambiguous. Germline CDR1 is MGHRA and CDR2 is YSYEKL. Between the trimmed V and J ends, which lost 0 bases and 4 bases, there was a span of 7 bases. The CDR3 contains 13 residues. The CDR3 protein is CASSQEPIYEQYF. Written as DNA, the CDR3 is TGCGCCAGCAGCCAAGAACCGATTTACGAGCAGTACTTC.

With regard to this clonotype: Given the absence of the conserved phenylalanine or tryptophan at the CDR3 end, a read error is likely. The J gene is TRBJ2-7, the V gene TRBV30; the D is unclear. Germline CDR1 is GTSNPN and CDR2 is SVGIG (reference sequence). The CDR3 extends over 11 amino acids. Trimming took off 1 base at V and 4 bases at J, with 5 bases between the two ends. CDR3 loop: CAWSETYEQYL. The CDR3, as DNA: TGTGCCTGGAGTGAAACTTACGAGCAGTACCTC.

V and J are TRBV2 and TRBJ1-1; a possible D gene is TRBD1 (5 bases). Trimming took 7 bases from V and 3 from J, leaving 15 bases between them. This CDR3 is 14 amino acids long. Germline V gives CDR1 SNHLY, CDR2 FYNNEI. CDR3 loop: CASKRTTQDTEAFF. CDR3 in DNA: TGTGCCAGCAAGAGGACAACCCAAGACACTGAAGCTTTCTTT. The variable domain in full, completed from reference TRBV2 and TRBJ1-1, reads EPEVTQTPSHQVTQMGQEVILRCVPISNHLYFYWYRQILGQKVEFLVSFYNNEISEKSEIFDDQFSVERPDGSNFTLKIRSTKLEDSAMYFCASKRTTQDTEAFFGQGTRLTVV.

This clonotype was counted between two and nine times. The chain couples TRBV11-2 to TRBJ2-7; possibly TRBD1 for D (6 bases). The germline V gene has CDR1 SGHAT and CDR2 FQNNGV. Trimming shortened V by 5 bases and J by 0 bases, and 23 bases separated the two germline ends. The length of the CDR3 is 18 residues. CDR3 sequence: CASSDATSGTSGSYEQYF. The CDR3 DNA reads TGTGCCAGCAGCGATGCAACATCCGGGACATCTGGCTCCTACGAGCAGTACTTC.

This clonotype has only a few counts. V usage is TRBV20-1 and J usage is TRBJ1-6, with 9 bases identical to TRBD1. The germline V gene has CDR1 DFQATT and CDR2 SNEGSKA (reference sequence). There are 14 residues in the CDR3. Trimming at V came to 6 bases and at J to 10 bases, leaving 10 bases not matched to a gene. The CDR3 here is CSARLGTGQSPLHF. CDR3 nucleotide sequence: TGCAGTGCAAGGCTCGGGACAGGGCAATCACCCCTCCACTTT.

The gene calls are TRBV29-1 and TRBJ2-5; D is undetermined. Germline V lookup: CDR1 SQVTM, CDR2 ANQGSEA. This CDR3 spans 13 amino acids. The V gene lost 3 bases and the J gene lost 3 bases, with 11 bases spanning the gap. In DNA form, the CDR3 reads TGCAGCGTTGATGTTGGGCTAGAAGAGACCCAGTACTTC. Amino acid sequence: CSVDVGLEETQYF.

V is TRBV5-1 and J is TRBJ2-1; the match to TRBD2 covers 12 bases. Germline V lookup: CDR1 SGHRS, CDR2 YFSETQ. This CDR3 region has 16 residues. With V trimmed by 0 bases and J by 10 bases, 8 bases remained unmatched. The CDR3 loop is CASSLAASGRALEQFF. Here the CDR3 DNA reads TGCGCCAGCAGCTTGGCGGCTAGCGGGAGGGCCTTGGAGCAGTTCTTC.

The chain has TRBV12-3 or TRBV12-4 and TRBJ2-7, with D possibly matching TRBD1 (7 bases). The CDR3 extends over 14 amino acids. V was clipped by 6 bases and J by 4 bases, with 16 bases between them. This CDR3 reads CASREGGGLYEQYF. In DNA, the CDR3 is TGTGCCAGCAGGGAAGGAGGGGGCCTATACGAGCAGTACTTC.